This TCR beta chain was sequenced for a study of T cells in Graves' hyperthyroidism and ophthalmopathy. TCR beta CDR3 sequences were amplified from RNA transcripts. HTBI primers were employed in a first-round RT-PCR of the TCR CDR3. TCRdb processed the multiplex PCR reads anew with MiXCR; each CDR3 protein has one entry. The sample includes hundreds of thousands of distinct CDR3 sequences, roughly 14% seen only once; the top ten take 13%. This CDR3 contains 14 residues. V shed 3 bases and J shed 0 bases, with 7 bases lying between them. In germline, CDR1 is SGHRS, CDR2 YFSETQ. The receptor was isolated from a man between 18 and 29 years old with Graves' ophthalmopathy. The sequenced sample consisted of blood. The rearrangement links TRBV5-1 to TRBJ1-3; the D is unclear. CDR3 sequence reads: CASSSRSSGNTIYF. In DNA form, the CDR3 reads TGCGCCAGCAGCTCGCGGAGCTCTGGAAACACCATATATTTT. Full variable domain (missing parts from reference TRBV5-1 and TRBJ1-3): KAGVTQTPRYLIKTRGQQVTLSCSPISGHRSVSWYQQTPGQGLQFLFEYFSETQRNKGNFPGRFSGRQFSNSRSEMNVSTLELGDSALYLCASSSRSSGNTIYFGEGSWLTVV.